This T cell receptor beta chain was recorded in a study of cytomegalovirus exposure and HLA in healthy donors. The study ran its PCR with 60 Vbeta and 13 Jbeta primers. Method: immunoSEQ multiplex PCR; TCRdb's copy keeps in-frame clones and lacks some. This sample yields under 150,000 clones, of which 80% to 85% are seen a single time; about 0.74% belongs to the top ten. The ends were cut back, 10 bases at V and 3 bases at J, with 18 bases in the middle. From germline, CDR1 is ENHRY and CDR2 SYGVKD. This CDR3 region has 14 residues. Findings and caveats of the study: Under 20,000 TCR beta sequences were associated with HLA alleles at 0.05 false discovery rate in a later analysis. In an earlier analysis, in under 700 donors, most V segments appeared productive either ~87% or ~30% of the time.

About this clone: The antigen is undetermined.

Sequenced input: PBMCs. The source of this sequence is a man aged 18 to 30 in good health and CMV-seronegative. The chain is built from TRBV10-3 and TRBJ1-1; D is possibly TRBD1 (5 bases). CDR3 nucleotide sequence: TGTGCCAGTTCGTTGGGGCATGGGGACACTGAAGCTTTCTTT. Amino acid sequence: CASSLGHGDTEAFF.